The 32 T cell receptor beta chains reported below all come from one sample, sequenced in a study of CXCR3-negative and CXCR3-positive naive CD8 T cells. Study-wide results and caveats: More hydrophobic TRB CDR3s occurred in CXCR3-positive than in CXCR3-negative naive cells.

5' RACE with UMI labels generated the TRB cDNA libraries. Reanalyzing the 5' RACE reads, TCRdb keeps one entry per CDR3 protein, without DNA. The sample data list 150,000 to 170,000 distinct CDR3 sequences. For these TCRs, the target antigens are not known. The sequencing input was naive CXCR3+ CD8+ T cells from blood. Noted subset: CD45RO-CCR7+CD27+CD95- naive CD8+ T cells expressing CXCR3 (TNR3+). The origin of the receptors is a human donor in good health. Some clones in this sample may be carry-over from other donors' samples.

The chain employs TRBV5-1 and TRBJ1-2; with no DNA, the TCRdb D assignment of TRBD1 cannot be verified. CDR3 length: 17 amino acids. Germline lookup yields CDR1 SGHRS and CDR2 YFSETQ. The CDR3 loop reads CASSVDSGTKLSRGYTF.

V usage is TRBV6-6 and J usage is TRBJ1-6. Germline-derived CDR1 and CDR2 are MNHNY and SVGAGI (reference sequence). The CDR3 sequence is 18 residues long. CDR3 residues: CASSYQTGPRDGNSPLHF.

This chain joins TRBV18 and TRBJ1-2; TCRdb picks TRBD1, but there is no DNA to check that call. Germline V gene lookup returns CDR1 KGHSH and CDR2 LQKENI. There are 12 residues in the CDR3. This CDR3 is CASSPGDDGYTF.

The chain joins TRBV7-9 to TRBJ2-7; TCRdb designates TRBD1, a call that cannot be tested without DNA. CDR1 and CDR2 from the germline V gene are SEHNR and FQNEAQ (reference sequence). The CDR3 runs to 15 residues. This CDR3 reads CASSGPGTGLDEQYF.

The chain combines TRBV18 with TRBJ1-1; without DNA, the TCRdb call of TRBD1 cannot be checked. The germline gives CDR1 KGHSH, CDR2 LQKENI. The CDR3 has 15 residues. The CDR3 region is CASSPGAGTNTEAFF.

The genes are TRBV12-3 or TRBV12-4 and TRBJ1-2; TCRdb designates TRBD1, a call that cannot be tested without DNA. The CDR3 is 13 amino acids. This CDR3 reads CASSNRGPGGYTF.

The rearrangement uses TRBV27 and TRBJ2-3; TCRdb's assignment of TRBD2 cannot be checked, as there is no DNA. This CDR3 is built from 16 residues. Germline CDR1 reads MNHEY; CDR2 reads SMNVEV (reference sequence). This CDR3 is CASSFWGLALPDTQYF.

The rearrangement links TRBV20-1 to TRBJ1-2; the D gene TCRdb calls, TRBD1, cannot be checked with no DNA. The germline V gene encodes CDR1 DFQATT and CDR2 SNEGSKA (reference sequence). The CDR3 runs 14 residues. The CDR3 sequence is CSAINRANYYGYTF.

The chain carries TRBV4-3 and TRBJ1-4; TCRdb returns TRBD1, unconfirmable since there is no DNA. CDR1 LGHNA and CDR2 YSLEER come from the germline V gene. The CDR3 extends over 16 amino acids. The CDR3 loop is CASSQDLTAFNEKLFF.

This chain's CDR3 is CSVEDLPAYYGYTF. The rearrangement links TRBV29-1 to TRBJ1-2; TCRdb's assignment of TRBD1 cannot be checked, as there is no DNA. Germline loops: CDR1 SQVTM, CDR2 ANQGSEA. The CDR3 loop spans 14 amino acids.

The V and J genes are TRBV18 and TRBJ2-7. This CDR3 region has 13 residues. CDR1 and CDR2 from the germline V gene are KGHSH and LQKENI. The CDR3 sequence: CASSPRPDYEQYF.

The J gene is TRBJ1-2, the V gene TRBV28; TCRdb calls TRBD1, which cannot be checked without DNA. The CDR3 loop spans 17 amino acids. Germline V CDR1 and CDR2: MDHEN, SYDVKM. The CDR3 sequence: CASSLSRTGQTNYGYTF.

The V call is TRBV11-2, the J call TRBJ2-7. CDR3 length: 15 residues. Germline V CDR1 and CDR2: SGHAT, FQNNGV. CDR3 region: CASSLGPTGLYEQYF.

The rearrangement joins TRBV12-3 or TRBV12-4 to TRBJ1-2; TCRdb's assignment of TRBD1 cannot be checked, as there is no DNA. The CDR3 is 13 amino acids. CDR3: CASSSWDVGGYTF.

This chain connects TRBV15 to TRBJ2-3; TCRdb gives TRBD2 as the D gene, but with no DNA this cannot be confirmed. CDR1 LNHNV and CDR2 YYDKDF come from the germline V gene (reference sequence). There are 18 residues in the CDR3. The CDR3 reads CATSRERGEGYGTDTQYF.

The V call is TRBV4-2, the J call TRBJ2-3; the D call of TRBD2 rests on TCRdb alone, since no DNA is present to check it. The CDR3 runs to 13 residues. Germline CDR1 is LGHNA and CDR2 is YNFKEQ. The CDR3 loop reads CASSQSAGDTQYF.

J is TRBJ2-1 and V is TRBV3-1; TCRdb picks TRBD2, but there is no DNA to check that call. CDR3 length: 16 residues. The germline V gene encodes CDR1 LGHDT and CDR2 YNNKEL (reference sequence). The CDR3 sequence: CASSHRRDYPRFEQFF.

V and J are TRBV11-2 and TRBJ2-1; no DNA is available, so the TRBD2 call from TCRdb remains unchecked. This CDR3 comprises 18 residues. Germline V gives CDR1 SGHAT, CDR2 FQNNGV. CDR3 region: CASSLDGTGLSGYNEQFF.

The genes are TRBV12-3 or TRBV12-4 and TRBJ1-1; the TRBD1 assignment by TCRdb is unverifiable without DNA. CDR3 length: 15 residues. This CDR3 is CASSHPDRRGTEAFF.

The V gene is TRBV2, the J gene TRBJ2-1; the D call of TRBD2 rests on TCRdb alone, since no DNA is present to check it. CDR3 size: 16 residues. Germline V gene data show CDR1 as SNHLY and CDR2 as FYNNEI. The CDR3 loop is CASSETSGGLYNEQFF.

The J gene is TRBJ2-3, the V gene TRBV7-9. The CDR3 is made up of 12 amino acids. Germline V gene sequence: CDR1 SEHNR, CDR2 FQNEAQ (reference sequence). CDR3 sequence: CASRRPGDTQYF.

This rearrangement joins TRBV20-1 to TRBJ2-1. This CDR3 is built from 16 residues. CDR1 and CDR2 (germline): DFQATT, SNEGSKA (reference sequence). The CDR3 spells CSARSLVGTSYNEQFF.

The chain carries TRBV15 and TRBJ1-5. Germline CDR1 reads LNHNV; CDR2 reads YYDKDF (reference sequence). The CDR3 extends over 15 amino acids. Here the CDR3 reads CATSRDLNGNQPQHF.

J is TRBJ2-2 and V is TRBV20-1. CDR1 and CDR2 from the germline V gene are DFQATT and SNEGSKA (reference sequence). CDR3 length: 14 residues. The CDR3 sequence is CSARDLEGTGELFF.

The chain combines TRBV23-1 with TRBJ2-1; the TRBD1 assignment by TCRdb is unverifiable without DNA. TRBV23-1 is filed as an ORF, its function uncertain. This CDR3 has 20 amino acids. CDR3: CASSQSVRGRLARAHNEQFF.

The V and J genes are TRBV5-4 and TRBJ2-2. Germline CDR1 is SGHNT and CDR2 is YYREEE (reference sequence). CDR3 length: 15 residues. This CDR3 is CASSLVAENTGELFF.

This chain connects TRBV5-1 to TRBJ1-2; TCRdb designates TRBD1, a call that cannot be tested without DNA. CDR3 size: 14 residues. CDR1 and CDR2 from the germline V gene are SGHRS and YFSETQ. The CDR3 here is CASSLVGTAYGYTF.

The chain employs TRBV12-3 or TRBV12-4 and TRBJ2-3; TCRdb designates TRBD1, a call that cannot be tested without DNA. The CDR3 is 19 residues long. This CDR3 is CASSFGLVEGIGETDTQYF.

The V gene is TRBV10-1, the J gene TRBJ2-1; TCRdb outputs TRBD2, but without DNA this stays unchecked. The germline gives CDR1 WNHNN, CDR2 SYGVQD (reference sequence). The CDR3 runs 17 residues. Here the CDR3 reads CASSETSGSRIGDEQFF.

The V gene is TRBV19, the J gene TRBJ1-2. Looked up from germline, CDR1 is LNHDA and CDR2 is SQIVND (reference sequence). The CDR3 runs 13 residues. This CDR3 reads CATRLLTNYGYTF.

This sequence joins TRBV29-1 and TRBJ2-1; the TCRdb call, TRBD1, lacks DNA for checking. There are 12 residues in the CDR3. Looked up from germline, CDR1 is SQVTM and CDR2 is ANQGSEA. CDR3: CSVRPREWEQFF.

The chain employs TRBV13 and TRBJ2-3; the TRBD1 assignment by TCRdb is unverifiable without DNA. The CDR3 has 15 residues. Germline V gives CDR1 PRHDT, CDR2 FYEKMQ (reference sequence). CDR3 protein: CASSDGGQDKDTQYF.